The 11 T cell receptor beta chains below were found in one sample sequenced in a study of blood T cells in healthy people across ages. Next came a second PCR, run for about 7 to 12 cycles, which used a sample-barcoded 5' primer along with a J-beta primer mix. TCRdb reprocessed the 5' RACE reads via MiXCR and lists one record per CDR3 protein. This repertoire shows 1.5 million to 2 million distinct CDR3 sequences, approximately 28% found once; its top ten account for 7.7%. Material: blood. Source of these receptors: a woman aged 30 to 39 in good health.

This clonotype was recorded many times. The chain uses TRBV29-1 and TRBJ2-5; no reliable D call. Germline V gene lookup returns CDR1 SQVTM and CDR2 ANQGSEA. V was cut by 7 bases and J by 2 bases, with 17 bases left in between. This CDR3 spans 14 amino acids. The CDR3: CSARTALDQETQYF. The CDR3 region has the DNA TGCAGCGCCCGAACCGCCTTAGATCAAGAGACCCAGTACTTC.

Regarding this clonotype: A read error is possible here, since a much larger clone lies one base away. Lacking the conserved final phenylalanine or tryptophan, this CDR3 likely reflects a read error. The chain joins TRBV29-1 to TRBJ2-7; TRBD1 matches 8 bases. The germline CDR1 and CDR2 sequences are SQVTM and ANQGSEA. This CDR3 region has 13 residues. V lost 6 bases and J lost 7; bases outside the gene matches: 11. CDR3 nucleotides: TGCAGCGTGCTCAACAGGGGGTCGTTGGAGCAGTACTAC. It translates to CSVLNRGSLEQYY.

The chain joins TRBV29-1 to TRBJ2-6, with D unclear. Germline V lookup: CDR1 SQVTM, CDR2 ANQGSEA. The CDR3 is 13 amino acids. V was pared by 1 base and J by 2 bases, with 3 bases between. The CDR3 sequence: CSVEVPGANVLTF. CDR3 nucleotides: TGCAGCGTTGAAGTACCTGGGGCCAACGTCCTGACTTTC.

This sequence joins TRBV7-2 and TRBJ2-2; 10 bases map to TRBD2. The CDR3 loop spans 15 amino acids. The junction had 7 bases not matched to a gene; V was cut back by 6 bases and J by 6 bases. Germline V gene data show CDR1 as SGHTA and CDR2 as FQGNSA. As DNA, the CDR3 is TGTGCCAGCAGAGTGGAACTAGCGGGATCCGGGGAGCTGTTTTTT. Its protein is CASRVELAGSGELFF.

On this clonotype: This may stem from a read error, because a much larger clone lies one nucleotide away. This chain uses TRBV2 with TRBJ2-7; no definite D call. The CDR3 sequence is 13 residues long. Trimming removed 6 bases from V and 3 bases from J, with 12 bases in between. Per the germline V gene, CDR1 is SNHLY and CDR2 is FYNNEI. The CDR3 coding sequence is TGTGCCAGCAGGGAAAGGATTTACTACGAGCAGTACTTC. Protein: CASRERIYYEQYF.

The rearrangement uses TRBV28 and TRBJ2-5; no definite D call. Germline values: CDR1 MDHEN, CDR2 SYDVKM. The V end was cut by 2 bases, the J end by 1 base, with 14 bases between. There are 16 residues in the CDR3. For the CDR3, the DNA is TGTGCCAGCAGTTTAATGGCGCTCAACGCCCAAGAGACCCAGTACTTC. Its translation is CASSLMALNAQETQYF. Supplemented by reference TRBV28 and TRBJ2-5, the full variable domain reads DVKVTQSSRYLVKRTGEKVFLECVQDMDHENMFWYRQDPGLGLRLIYFSYDVKMKEKGDIPEGYSVSREKKERFSLILESASTNQTSMYLCASSLMALNAQETQYFGPGTRLLVL.

The V call is TRBV9, the J call TRBJ1-5, with a weak D call TRBD1 (5 bases). This CDR3 spans 14 amino acids. V lost 3 bases and J 6 bases, leaving 13 bases between the germline ends. Germline CDR1 is SGDLS and CDR2 is YYNGEE. CDR3 nucleotide sequence: TGTGCCAGCAGCGAGGCGGGGGAGGGTCAGCCCCAGCATTTT. It specifies CASSEAGEGQPQHF.

About this clonotype: This may stem from a read error, because a much larger clone lies one nucleotide away. The genes are TRBV20-1 and TRBJ2-1, with a weak D call TRBD2 (7 bases). Germline CDR1 reads DFQATT; CDR2 reads SNEGSKA (reference sequence). This CDR3 region has 16 residues. The CDR3 DNA sequence: TGCAGTGTTAGAGATATGGGGGGGGGCCCGTACAATGAGCAGTTCTTC. Protein product: CSVRDMGGGPYNEQFF.

This clonotype was counted a few times. The chain couples TRBV3-1 to TRBJ2-1; D uncertain. The germline gives CDR1 LGHDT, CDR2 YNNKEL (reference sequence). The CDR3 has 13 residues. Trimming pared 4 bases from V and 9 bases from J, leaving 13 bases between. The chain's CDR3 is CASSPLVGIEQFF. For the CDR3, the DNA is TGTGCCAGCAGCCCCCTCGTGGGGATTGAGCAGTTCTTC.

The chain has TRBV28 and TRBJ1-2; a weak D match, TRBD1 (6 bases). Trimming took off 3 bases at V and 7 bases at J, with 12 bases between the two ends. Germline V gives CDR1 MDHEN, CDR2 SYDVKM. This CDR3 is 13 amino acids long. For the CDR3, the DNA is TGTGCCAGCAGTTTTTTCCTCAGGGGTGGCTACACCTTC. As protein: CASSFFLRGGYTF.

For this clonotype: Since a much larger clone is just one base distant, this may be a read error. This chain joins TRBV7-9 and TRBJ2-1; D call uncertain. Germline V gives CDR1 SEHNR, CDR2 FQNEAQ (reference sequence). This CDR3 region has 13 residues. CDR3 sequence: CVSSLVGVDEQFF. The CDR3, as DNA: TGTGTCAGCAGCTTAGTGGGCGTTGATGAGCAGTTCTTC. Combining the CDR3 with reference TRBV7-9 and TRBJ2-1 gives the whole variable domain DTGVSQNPRHKITKRGQNVTFRCDPISEHNRLYWYRQTLGQGPEFLTYFQNEAQLEKSRLLSDRFSAERPKGSFSTLEIQRTEQGDSAMYLCVSSLVGVDEQFFGPGTRLTVL.